This TCR beta chain was recovered during a study of spatial heterogeneity in lung cancer. There are many counts of this clonotype. Time point described: blood at routine non-recurrence follow-up after resection. Researchers sequenced whole RNA taken from tumor, nontumor lung or frozen PBMC without sorting. The germline CDR1 and CDR2 sequences are ENHRY and SYGVKD. The CDR3 has 16 residues. Trimming pared 2 bases from V and 2 bases from J, leaving 13 bases between. In TCRdb, the 5' RACE reads were re-called with MiXCR into one record per CDR3 protein. The table has more than 95,000 distinct CDR3 sequences, 9% to 15% seen once.

This rearrangement joins TRBV10-3 to TRBJ1-5, with D maybe TRBD1 (6 bases). This TCR was recovered from a male donor with early-stage non-small cell lung cancer. Here the sequenced sample was PBMCs, taken at follow-up. The DNA of the CDR3 is TGTGCCATCAGTGAGAGGGCAGGGGTGGGCAATCAGCCCCAGCATTTT. This sequence encodes CAISERAGVGNQPQHF.